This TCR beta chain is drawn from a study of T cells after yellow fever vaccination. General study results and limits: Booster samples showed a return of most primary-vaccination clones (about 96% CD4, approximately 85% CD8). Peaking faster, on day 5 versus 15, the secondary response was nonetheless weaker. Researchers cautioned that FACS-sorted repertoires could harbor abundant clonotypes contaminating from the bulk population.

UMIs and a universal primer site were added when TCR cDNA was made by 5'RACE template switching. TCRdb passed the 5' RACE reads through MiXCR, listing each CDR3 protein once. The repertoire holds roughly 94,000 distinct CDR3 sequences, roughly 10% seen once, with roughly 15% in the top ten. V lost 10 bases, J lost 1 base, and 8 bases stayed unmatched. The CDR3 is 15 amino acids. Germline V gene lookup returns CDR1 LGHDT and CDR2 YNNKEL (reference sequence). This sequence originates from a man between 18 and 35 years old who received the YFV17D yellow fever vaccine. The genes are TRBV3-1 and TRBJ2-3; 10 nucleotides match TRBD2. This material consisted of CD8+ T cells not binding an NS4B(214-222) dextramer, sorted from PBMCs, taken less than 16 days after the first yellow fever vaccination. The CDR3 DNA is TGTGCCACCACCCAGCTAGCGGGGGGCACAGATACGCAGTATTTT. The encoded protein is CATTQLAGGTDTQYF.